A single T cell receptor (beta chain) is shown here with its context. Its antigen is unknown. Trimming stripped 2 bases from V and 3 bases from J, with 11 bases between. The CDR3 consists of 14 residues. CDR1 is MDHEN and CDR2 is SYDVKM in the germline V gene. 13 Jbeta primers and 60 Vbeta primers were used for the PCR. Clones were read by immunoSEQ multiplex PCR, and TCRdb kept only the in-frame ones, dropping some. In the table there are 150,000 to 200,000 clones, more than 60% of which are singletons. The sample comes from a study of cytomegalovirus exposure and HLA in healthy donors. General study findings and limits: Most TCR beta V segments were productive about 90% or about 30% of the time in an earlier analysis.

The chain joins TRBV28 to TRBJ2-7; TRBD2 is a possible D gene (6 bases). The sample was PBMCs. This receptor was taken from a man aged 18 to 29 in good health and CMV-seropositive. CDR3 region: CASSLEEGGYEQYF. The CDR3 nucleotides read TGTGCCAGCAGTTTAGAGGAGGGTGGCTACGAGCAGTACTTC. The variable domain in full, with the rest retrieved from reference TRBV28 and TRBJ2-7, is DVKVTQSSRYLVKRTGEKVFLECVQDMDHENMFWYRQDPGLGLRLIYFSYDVKMKEKGDIPEGYSVSREKKERFSLILESASTNQTSMYLCASSLEEGGYEQYFGPGTRLTVT.